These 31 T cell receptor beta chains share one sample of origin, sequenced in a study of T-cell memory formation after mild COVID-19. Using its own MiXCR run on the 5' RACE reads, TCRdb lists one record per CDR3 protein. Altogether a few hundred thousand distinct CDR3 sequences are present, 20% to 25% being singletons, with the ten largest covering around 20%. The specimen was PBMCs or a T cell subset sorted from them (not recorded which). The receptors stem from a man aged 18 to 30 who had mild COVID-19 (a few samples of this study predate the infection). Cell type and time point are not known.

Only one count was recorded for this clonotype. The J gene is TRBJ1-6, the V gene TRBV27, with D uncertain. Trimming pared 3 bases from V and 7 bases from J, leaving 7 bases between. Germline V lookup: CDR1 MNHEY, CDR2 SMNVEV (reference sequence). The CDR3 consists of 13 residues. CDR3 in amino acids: CASSLGWNSPLHF. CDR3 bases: TGTGCCAGCAGTTTGGGTTGGAATTCACCCCTCCACTTT.

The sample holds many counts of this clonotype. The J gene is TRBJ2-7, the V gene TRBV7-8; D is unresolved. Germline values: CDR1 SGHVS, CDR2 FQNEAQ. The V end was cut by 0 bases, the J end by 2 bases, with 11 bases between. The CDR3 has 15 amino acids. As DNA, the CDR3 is TGTGCCAGCAGCTTAGCGCTGGCAGGCGCCTACGAGCAGTACTTC. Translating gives CASSLALAGAYEQYF.

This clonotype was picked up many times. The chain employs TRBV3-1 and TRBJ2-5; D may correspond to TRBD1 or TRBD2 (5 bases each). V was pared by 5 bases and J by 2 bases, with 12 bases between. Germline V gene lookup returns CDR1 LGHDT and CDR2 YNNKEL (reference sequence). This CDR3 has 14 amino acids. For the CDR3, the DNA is TGTGCCAGCAGCGCCGGGACGCATCAAGAGACCCAGTACTTC. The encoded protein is CASSAGTHQETQYF.

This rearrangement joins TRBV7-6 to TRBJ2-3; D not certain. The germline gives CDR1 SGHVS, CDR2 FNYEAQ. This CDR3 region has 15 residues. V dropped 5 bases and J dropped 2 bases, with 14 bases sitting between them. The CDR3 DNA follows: TGTGCCAGCAGCCCTCGCGTCGGGTCCACAGATACGCAGTATTTT. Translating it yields CASSPRVGSTDTQYF.

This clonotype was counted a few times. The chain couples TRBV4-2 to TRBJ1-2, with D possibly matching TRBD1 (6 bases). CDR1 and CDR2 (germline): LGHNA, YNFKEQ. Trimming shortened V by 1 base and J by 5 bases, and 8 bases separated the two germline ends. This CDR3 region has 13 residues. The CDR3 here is CASSQGTEYGYTF. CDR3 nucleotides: TGTGCCAGCAGCCAAGGGACAGAATATGGCTACACCTTC.

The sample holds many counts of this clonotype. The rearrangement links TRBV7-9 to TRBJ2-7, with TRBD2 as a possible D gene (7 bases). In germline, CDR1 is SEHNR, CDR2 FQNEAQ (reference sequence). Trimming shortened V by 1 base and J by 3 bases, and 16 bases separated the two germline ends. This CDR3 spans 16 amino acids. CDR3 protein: CASSLVSREGHYEQYV. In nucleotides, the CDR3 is TGTGCCAGCAGCTTAGTTTCCAGGGAGGGACACTACGAGCAGTACGTC.

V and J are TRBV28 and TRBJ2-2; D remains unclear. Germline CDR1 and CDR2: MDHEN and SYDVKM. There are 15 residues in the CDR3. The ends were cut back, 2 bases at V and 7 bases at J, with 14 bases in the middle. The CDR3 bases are TGTGCCAGCAGTTTACAAGGGTGGGCGCGCGGGGAGCTGTTTTTT. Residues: CASSLQGWARGELFF.

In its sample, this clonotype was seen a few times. The CDR3: CASSPTGQTEAFF. The DNA of the CDR3 is TGTGCCAGCTCACCGACAGGTCAAACTGAAGCTTTCTTT. The chain has TRBV18 and TRBJ1-1, with D perhaps matching TRBD1 (6 bases). The V gene lost 3 bases and the J gene lost 5 bases, with 10 bases spanning the gap. The germline gives CDR1 KGHSH, CDR2 LQKENI. The CDR3 is made up of 13 amino acids.

CDR3 loop: CASSYSARLDHEQFF. The CDR3 DNA reads TGTGCCAGCAGTTACTCGGCCCGCCTGGATCATGAGCAGTTCTTC. This chain links TRBV6-5 with TRBJ2-1; D not resolved. Between the trimmed V and J ends, which lost 0 bases and 8 bases, there was a span of 14 bases. The CDR3 loop spans 15 amino acids. CDR1 and CDR2 from the germline V gene are MNHEY and SVGAGI.

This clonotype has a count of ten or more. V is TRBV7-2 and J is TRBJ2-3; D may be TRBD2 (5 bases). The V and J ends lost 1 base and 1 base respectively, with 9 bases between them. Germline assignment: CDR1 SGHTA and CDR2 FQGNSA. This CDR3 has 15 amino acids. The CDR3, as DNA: TGTGCCAGCAGCTTAGGGACTCCCCGCACAGATACGCAGTATTTT. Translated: CASSLGTPRTDTQYF.

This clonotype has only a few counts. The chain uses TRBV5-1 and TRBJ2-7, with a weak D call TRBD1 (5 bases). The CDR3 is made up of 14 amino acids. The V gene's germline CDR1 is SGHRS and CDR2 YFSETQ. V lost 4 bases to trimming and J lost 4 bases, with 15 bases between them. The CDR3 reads CASSPTKTDYEQYF. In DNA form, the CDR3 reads TGCGCCAGCAGCCCGACCAAGACAGATTACGAGCAGTACTTC.

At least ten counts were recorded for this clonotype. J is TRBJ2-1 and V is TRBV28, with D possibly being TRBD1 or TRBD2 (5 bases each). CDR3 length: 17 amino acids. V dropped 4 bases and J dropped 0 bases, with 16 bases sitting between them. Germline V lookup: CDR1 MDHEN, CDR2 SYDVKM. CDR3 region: CASSSSGTRRSYNEQFF. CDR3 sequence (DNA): TGTGCCAGCAGTTCCTCCGGGACCAGGCGCTCCTACAATGAGCAGTTCTTC.

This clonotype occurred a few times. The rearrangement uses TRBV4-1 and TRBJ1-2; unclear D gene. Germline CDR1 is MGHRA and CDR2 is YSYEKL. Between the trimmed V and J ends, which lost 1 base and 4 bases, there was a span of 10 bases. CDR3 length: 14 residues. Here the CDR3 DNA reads TGCGCCAGCAGCCAAGGGGAAGTGATCTATGGCTACACCTTC. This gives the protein CASSQGEVIYGYTF.

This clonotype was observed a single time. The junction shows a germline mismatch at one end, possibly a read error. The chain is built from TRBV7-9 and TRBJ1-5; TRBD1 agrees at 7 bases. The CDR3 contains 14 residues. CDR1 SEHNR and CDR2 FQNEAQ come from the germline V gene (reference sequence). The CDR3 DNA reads TGTGCCAGCAGCAGGACAGGACTCGGACAGCACCAGCATTTT. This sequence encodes CASSRTGLGQHQHF.

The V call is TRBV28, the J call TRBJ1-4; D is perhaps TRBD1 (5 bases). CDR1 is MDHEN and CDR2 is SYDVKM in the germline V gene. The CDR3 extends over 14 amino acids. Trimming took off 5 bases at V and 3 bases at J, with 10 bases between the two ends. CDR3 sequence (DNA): TGTGCCAGCAGTCCGGGGGGTGCTAATGAAAAACTGTTTTTT. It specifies CASSPGGANEKLFF.

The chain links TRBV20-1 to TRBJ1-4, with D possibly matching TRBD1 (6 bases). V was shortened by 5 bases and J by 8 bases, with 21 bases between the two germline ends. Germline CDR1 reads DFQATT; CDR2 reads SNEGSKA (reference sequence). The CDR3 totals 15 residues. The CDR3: CSAARGARVREKLFF. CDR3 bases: TGCAGTGCTGCGAGGGGGGCGCGGGTGCGCGAAAAACTGTTTTTT.

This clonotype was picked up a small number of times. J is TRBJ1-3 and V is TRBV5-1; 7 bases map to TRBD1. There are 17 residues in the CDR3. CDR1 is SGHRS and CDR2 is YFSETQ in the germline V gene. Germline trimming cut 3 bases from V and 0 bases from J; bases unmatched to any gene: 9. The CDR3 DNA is TGCGCCAGCAGCTGGACAGGAACAGCCCTCTCTGGAAACACCATATATTTT. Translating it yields CASSWTGTALSGNTIYF.

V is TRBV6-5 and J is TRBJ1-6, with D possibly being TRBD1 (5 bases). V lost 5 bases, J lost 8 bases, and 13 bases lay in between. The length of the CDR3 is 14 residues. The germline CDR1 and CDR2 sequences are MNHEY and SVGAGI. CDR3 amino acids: CASSGRIGDSPLHF. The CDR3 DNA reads TGTGCCAGCAGTGGACGAATAGGGGATTCACCCCTCCACTTT.

The CDR3 protein is CASTLNQGINTEAFF. The CDR3, as DNA: TGTGCCAGCACCTTGAATCAGGGAATAAACACTGAAGCTTTCTTT. The chain has TRBV12-3 or TRBV12-4 and TRBJ1-1, with a possible D match to TRBD1 (5 bases). The ends were cut back, 7 bases at V and 2 bases at J, with 17 bases in the middle. This CDR3 contains 15 residues.

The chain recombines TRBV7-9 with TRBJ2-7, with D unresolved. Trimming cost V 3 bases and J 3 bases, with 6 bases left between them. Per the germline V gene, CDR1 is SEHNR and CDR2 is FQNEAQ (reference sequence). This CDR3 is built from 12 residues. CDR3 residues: CASSLDDYEQYV. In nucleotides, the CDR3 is TGTGCCAGCAGCTTGGACGACTACGAGCAGTACGTC.

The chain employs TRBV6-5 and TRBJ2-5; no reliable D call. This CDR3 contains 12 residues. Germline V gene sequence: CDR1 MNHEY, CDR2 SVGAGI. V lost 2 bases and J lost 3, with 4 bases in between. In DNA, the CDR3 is TGTGCCAGCAGTTACGGAAAAGAGACCCAGTACTTC. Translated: CASSYGKETQYF.

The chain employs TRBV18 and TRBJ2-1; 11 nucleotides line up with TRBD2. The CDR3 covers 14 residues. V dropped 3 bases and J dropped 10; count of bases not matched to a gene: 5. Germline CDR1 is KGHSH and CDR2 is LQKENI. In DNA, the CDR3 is TGTGCCAGCTCACCGCTAGCGGGGGGTGAGGAGCAGTTCTTC. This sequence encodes CASSPLAGGEEQFF.

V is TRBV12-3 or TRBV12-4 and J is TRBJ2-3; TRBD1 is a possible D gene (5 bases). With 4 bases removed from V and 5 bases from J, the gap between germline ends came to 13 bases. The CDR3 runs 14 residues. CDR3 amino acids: CASSWKTVKDTQYF. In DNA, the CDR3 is TGTGCCAGCAGTTGGAAGACAGTAAAAGATACGCAGTATTTT.

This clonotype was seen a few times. The CDR3 DNA reads TGTGCCAGCAGCTTAGGAGGGGAAGGGGCTGAAGCTTTCTTT. This encodes CASSLGGEGAEAFF. This chain joins TRBV7-9 and TRBJ1-1, with D maybe TRBD1 (5 bases). This CDR3 comprises 14 residues. Deletions cut 1 base from V and 6 bases from J, with 12 bases between. Germline V gene lookup returns CDR1 SEHNR and CDR2 FQNEAQ (reference sequence).

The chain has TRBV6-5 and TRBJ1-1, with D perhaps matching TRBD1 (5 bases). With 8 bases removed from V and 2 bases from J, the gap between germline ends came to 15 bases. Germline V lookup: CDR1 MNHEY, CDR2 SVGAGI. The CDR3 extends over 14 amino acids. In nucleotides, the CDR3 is TGTGCCAGCGGCGGGGTGGGGGATAACACTGAAGCTTTCTTT. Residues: CASGGVGDNTEAFF.

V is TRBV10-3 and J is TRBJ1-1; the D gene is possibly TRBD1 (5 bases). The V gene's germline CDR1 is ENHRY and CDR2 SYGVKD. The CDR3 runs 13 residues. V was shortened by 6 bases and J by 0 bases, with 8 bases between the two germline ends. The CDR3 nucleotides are TGTGCCATCAGAGGGGCCATGAACACTGAAGCTTTCTTT. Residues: CAIRGAMNTEAFF.

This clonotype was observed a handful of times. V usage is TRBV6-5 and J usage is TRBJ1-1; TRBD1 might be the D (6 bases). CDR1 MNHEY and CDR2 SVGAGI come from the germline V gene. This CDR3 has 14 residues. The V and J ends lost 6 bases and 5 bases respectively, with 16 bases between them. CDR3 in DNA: TGTGCCAGCAGCCCGGGACATAAGAGGACTGAAGCTTTCTTT. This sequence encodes CASSPGHKRTEAFF.

CDR3 nucleotide sequence: TGCAGCGTCGGACCGGGACAGGTCCTTCCTATCTCCTACGAGCAGTACTTC. Amino acid sequence: CSVGPGQVLPISYEQYF. This chain uses TRBV29-1 with TRBJ2-7, with 8 bases that match TRBD1. Germline CDR1 reads SQVTM; CDR2 reads ANQGSEA. CDR3 size: 17 residues. With 6 bases clipped from V and 0 bases from J, the junction kept 16 bases outside the gene matches.

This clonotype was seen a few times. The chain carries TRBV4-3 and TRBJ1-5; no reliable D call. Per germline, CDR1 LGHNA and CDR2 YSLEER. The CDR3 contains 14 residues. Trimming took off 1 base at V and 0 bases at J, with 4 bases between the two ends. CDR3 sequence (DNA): TGCGCCAGCAGCCAAGCCTATAGCAATCAGCCCCAGCATTTT. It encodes CASSQAYSNQPQHF.

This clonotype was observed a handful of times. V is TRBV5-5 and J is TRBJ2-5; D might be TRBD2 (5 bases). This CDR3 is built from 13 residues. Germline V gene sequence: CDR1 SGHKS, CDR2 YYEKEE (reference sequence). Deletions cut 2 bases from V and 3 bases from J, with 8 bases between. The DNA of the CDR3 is TGTGCCAGCAGCTTCCCCGGGAAAGAGACCCAGTACTTC. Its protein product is CASSFPGKETQYF.

The CDR3 protein is CASSTSTGGNTEAFF. The CDR3 bases are TGTGCCAGCAGCACCTCGACAGGGGGTAACACTGAAGCTTTCTTT. The gene calls are TRBV7-8 and TRBJ1-1, with TRBD1 matching 9 bases. V dropped 5 bases and J dropped 2; count of bases not matched to a gene: 6. This CDR3 has 15 residues. Looked up from germline, CDR1 is SGHVS and CDR2 is FQNEAQ.